Below are 25 T cell receptor beta chains sequenced from a single sample in a study of metastatic and nonmetastatic thyroid tumors (dated by TCRdb to about 2020). No treatment had been received by any patient before thyroid surgery. The library was made by PCR. The instrument given in TCRdb is Illumina HiSeq 4000. TCRdb reworked the public reads: Q25 trimming with fastp, MiXCR clone assembly, productive beta chains retained. Here the sample has nearly 35,000 clones; roughly a sixth occur a single time. The top ten clonotypes cover 6.9% of the sample. Sequenced: blood. The receptors were gathered from a female donor with papillary thyroid cancer or a benign thyroid nodule (not recorded which). Some clones in this sample may be carry-over from other donors' samples.

As regards this clone: The junction departs from the called germline gene at one end, perhaps through a read error. The rearrangement uses TRBV20-1 and TRBJ2-3, with a possible D match to TRBD1 (5 bases). Germline-derived CDR1 and CDR2 are DFQATT and SNEGSKA (reference sequence). CDR3 length equals 15 residues. In DNA form, the CDR3 reads TGCAGTGCTATACGTTCGGAACAGTCCACAGGTACGCAGTATTTT. It is translated as CSAIRSEQSTGTQYF.

This clone was picked up a small number of times. A read error may account for a junction end that differs from germline. The CDR3 protein is CASSYWGQPMDDQYF. CDR3 in DNA: TGTGCCAGCAGTTACTGGGGACAACCCATGGACGATCAGTACTTC. The chain is built from TRBV6-5 and TRBJ2-7; D possibly corresponds to TRBD1 (6 bases). Germline-derived CDR1 and CDR2 are MNHEY and SVGAGI. The CDR3 is 15 residues long.

In its sample, this clone was seen many times. The chain combines TRBV7-9 with TRBJ1-4; D possibly corresponds to TRBD1 (6 bases). Germline V lookup: CDR1 SEHNR, CDR2 FQNEAQ (reference sequence). V was shortened by 5 bases and J by 7 bases, with 17 bases between the two germline ends. This CDR3 has 15 residues. The CDR3 region is CASSETGPGGEKLFF. In nucleotides, the CDR3 is TGTGCCAGCAGCGAAACAGGGCCCGGTGGTGAAAAACTGTTTTTT.

V is TRBV18 and J is TRBJ2-7; 9 positions agree with TRBD1. This CDR3 region has 15 residues. Germline assignment: CDR1 KGHSH and CDR2 LQKENI. Trimming removed 3 bases from V and 4 bases from J; junction bases left unmatched: 7. The chain's CDR3 is CASSPTGGAAYEQYF. CDR3 nucleotide sequence: TGTGCCAGCTCACCTACAGGGGGCGCTGCGTACGAGCAGTACTTC.

This clone has at least ten counts. The chain couples TRBV29-1 to TRBJ1-2, with TRBD1 matching 7 bases. Losses at the gene ends were 5 bases for V and 3 bases for J; bases not matched to a gene: 9. The CDR3 totals 14 residues. Per the germline V gene, CDR1 is SQVTM and CDR2 is ANQGSEA. The CDR3 nucleotides read TGCAGCGTTTGGGACAGAGCGAGAGACTATGGCTACACCTTC. Protein sequence: CSVWDRARDYGYTF. The complete variable domain, with remaining parts taken from reference TRBV29-1 and TRBJ1-2, reads SAVISQKPSRDICQRGTSLTIQCQVDSQVTMMFWYRQQPGQSLTLIATANQGSEATYESGFVIDKFPISRPNLTFSTLTVSNMSPEDSSIYLCSVWDRARDYGYTFGSGTRLTVV.

This clone was counted at least ten times. This chain connects TRBV3-1 to TRBJ1-1; tentative D call: TRBD1 (6 bases). The CDR3 spans 14 residues. V gave up 4 bases and J gave up 4 bases, with 13 bases separating them. Germline CDR1 LGHDT, CDR2 YNNKEL (reference sequence). The CDR3 nucleotides read TGTGCCAGCAGCCCAATGGGGGCTGCCACTGAAGCTTTCTTT. It specifies CASSPMGAATEAFF.

There are a few counts of this clone. V usage is TRBV7-8 and J usage is TRBJ2-1; TRBD2 matches 8 bases. There are 15 residues in the CDR3. Germline CDR1 and CDR2: SGHVS and FQNEAQ. The V segment lost 3 bases and the J segment 1 base; nucleotides outside the gene matches: 2. The CDR3 reads CASSFTSGSYNEQFF. As DNA, the CDR3 is TGTGCCAGCAGCTTTACTAGCGGATCCTACAATGAGCAGTTCTTC.

The chain couples TRBV20-1 to TRBJ2-5; TRBD2 agrees at 9 bases. Germline CDR1 and CDR2: DFQATT and SNEGSKA (reference sequence). The V gene end was trimmed by 4 bases and the J gene end by 5 bases; junction bases not matched to a gene: 14. CDR3 length: 16 residues. The CDR3 loop reads CSAIPLTSGRRETQYF. CDR3 nucleotides: TGCAGTGCTATCCCCCTTACCAGCGGGAGGAGGGAGACCCAGTACTTC.

This clone was seen many times. The chain has TRBV11-2 and TRBJ2-1; weak D call: TRBD2 (6 bases). Per the germline V gene, CDR1 is SGHAT and CDR2 is FQNNGV. This CDR3 comprises 13 residues. V was shortened by 5 bases and J by 9 bases, with 14 bases between the two germline ends. The CDR3 spells CASSRERGSEQFF. The CDR3 DNA follows: TGTGCCAGCAGCCGGGAGAGGGGATCTGAGCAGTTCTTC.

V and J are TRBV2 and TRBJ2-1; a possible D gene is TRBD2 (6 bases). This CDR3 is built from 16 residues. Between the trimmed V and J ends, which lost 6 bases and 10 bases, there was a span of 25 bases. Germline V lookup: CDR1 SNHLY, CDR2 FYNNEI. The CDR3 DNA is TGTGCCAGCAGGTATCTTATCGGGAGTCTCTACGGGGAGCAGTTCTTC. The encoded protein is CASRYLIGSLYGEQFF.

As for this clone: This may arise from a read error, as a much more abundant clone is one base away. Other DNA sequences in this sample translate to the same CDR3. This chain connects TRBV29-1 to TRBJ2-3; D may be TRBD1 (6 bases). The CDR3 is made up of 12 amino acids. V was pared by 6 bases and J by 8 bases, with 15 bases between. In germline, CDR1 is SQVTM, CDR2 ANQGSEA. This chain's CDR3 is CSVKPVQGTQYF. Written as DNA, the CDR3 is TGCAGCGTCAAGCCGGTACAGGGTACGCAGTATTTT.

The J gene is TRBJ2-7, the V gene TRBV20-1, with TRBD1 matching 8 bases. Looked up from germline, CDR1 is DFQATT and CDR2 is SNEGSKA (reference sequence). This CDR3 has 14 amino acids. J lost 6 bases, V lost 1 base, and 8 bases had no gene match. In nucleotides, the CDR3 is TGCAGTGCTAGAGCTGGGCAGGGGGCGGTCGAGCAGTACTTC. The encoded protein is CSARAGQGAVEQYF.

In its sample, this clone ranks as medium-sized (0.01 to 0.1%). This chain links TRBV6-1 with TRBJ1-3, with D hard to call. Trimming removed 5 bases at V and 7 bases at J, with 6 bases between. The CDR3 has 11 residues. CDR1 MNHNS and CDR2 SASEGT come from the germline V gene. CDR3 DNA: TGTGCCAGCAGTATTTTTAACACCATATATTTT. It yields the protein CASSIFNTIYF.

In its sample, this clone was seen many times. The chain uses TRBV5-1 and TRBJ2-3, with a possible D match to TRBD2 (6 bases). Trimming cost V 0 bases and J 6 bases, with 17 bases left between them. This CDR3 region has 16 residues. The germline V gene has CDR1 SGHRS and CDR2 YFSETQ. The CDR3 loop reads CASSLGLAYGLDTQYF. CDR3 DNA sequence: TGCGCCAGCAGCTTGGGTCTAGCGTACGGGCTTGATACGCAGTATTTT.

This clone was counted many times. The chain uses TRBV9 and TRBJ2-1; possible D gene TRBD1, 6 bases. The CDR3 totals 16 residues. Germline V CDR1 and CDR2: SGDLS, YYNGEE. With 0 bases removed from V and 8 bases from J, the gap between germline ends came to 18 bases. This CDR3 reads CASSVDLRGGRDEQFF. The CDR3 nucleotides read TGTGCCAGCAGCGTAGACCTTCGAGGGGGACGCGATGAGCAGTTCTTC.

This clone was recorded many times. This chain links TRBV4-3 with TRBJ1-6, with D perhaps TRBD1 (5 bases). The ends were cut back, 0 bases at V and 7 bases at J, with 13 bases in the middle. There are 16 residues in the CDR3. The germline V gene encodes CDR1 LGHNA and CDR2 YSLEER. The CDR3 nucleotides read TGCGCCAGCAGCCAAGATTTGGGGGGTGTCAATTCACCCCTCCACTTT. It encodes CASSQDLGGVNSPLHF.

The chain employs TRBV11-2 and TRBJ1-6; D may be TRBD1 (6 bases). Germline V gene sequence: CDR1 SGHAT, CDR2 FQNNGV. V was trimmed by 2 bases and J by 7 bases, leaving 12 bases between them. This CDR3 region has 15 residues. The CDR3 sequence is CASSLSQGTNSPLHF. In nucleotides, the CDR3 is TGTGCCAGCAGCTTAAGTCAGGGGACGAATTCACCCCTCCACTTT.

The sample holds many counts of this clone. A much larger clone sits a single nucleotide away, making a read error possible. At the DNA level, this CDR3 is encoded by other sequences in the same sample as well. The gene calls are TRBV28 and TRBJ1-1; possible D gene TRBD1, 5 bases. The V and J ends lost 2 bases and 5 bases respectively, with 9 bases between them. Germline V gene sequence: CDR1 MDHEN, CDR2 SYDVKM. CDR3 length equals 13 residues. The CDR3 protein is CASSLRGRTEAFF. The CDR3 DNA sequence: TGTGCCAGCAGTTTACGGGGGAGGACTGAAGCTTTCTTT.

This clone was detected ten times or more. CDR3 nucleotides: TGTGCCAGCAGCCGTTGGACAAATGAGCAGTTCTTC. Protein sequence: CASSRWTNEQFF. This chain links TRBV7-6 with TRBJ2-1, with D tentatively TRBD1 (5 bases). CDR3 length equals 12 residues. Germline V gene sequence: CDR1 SGHVS, CDR2 FNYEAQ. V was trimmed by 5 bases and J by 7 bases, leaving 9 bases between them. Together with reference TRBV7-6 and TRBJ2-1, the CDR3 gives the full variable domain: GAGVSQSPRYKVTKRGQDVALRCDPISGHVSLYWYRQALGQGPEFLTYFNYEAQQDKSGLPNDRFSAERPEGSISTLTIQRTEQRDSAMYRCASSRWTNEQFFGPGTRLTVL.

The sample holds many counts of this clone. The chain couples TRBV9 to TRBJ2-2; D ambiguous. V was trimmed by 3 bases and J by 6 bases, leaving 12 bases between them. This CDR3 contains 14 residues. Germline CDR1 is SGDLS and CDR2 is YYNGEE. CDR3 amino acids: CASSEQSPPGELFF. DNA for the CDR3: TGTGCCAGCAGCGAACAGAGCCCTCCCGGGGAGCTGTTTTTT. The whole variable domain, filled in from reference TRBV9 and TRBJ2-2, reads DSGVTQTPKHLITATGQRVTLRCSPRSGDLSVYWYQQSLDQGLQFLIQYYNGEERAKGNILERFSAQQFPDLHSELNLSSLELGDSALYFCASSEQSPPGELFFGEGSRLTVL.

CDR3 DNA: TGTGCCAGCAGGACCCGACAGGGAGACGCTGGAAACACCATATATTTT. Encoded protein: CASRTRQGDAGNTIYF. The genes are TRBV6-1 and TRBJ1-3, with 7 nucleotides matching TRBD1. Germline values: CDR1 MNHNS, CDR2 SASEGT. V gave up 6 bases and J gave up 2 bases; unmatched junction bases: 10. The CDR3 sequence is 16 residues long.

In its sample, this clone was seen many times. The V call is TRBV6-2 or TRBV6-3, the J call TRBJ2-7, with 9 bases that match TRBD1. Germline V gives CDR1 MNHEY, CDR2 SVGEGT. After removal of 8 bases from V and 6 bases from J, the junction contained 5 bases not matched to a gene. This CDR3 spans 12 amino acids. The CDR3 nucleotides are TGTGCCAGCGATGACAGGGGGAGCGAGCAGTACTTC. It codes for CASDDRGSEQYF.

The V call is TRBV28, the J call TRBJ2-7; 8 bases map to TRBD2. The CDR3 sequence is 17 residues long. Germline CDR1 MDHEN, CDR2 SYDVKM. Germline trimming cut 6 bases from V and 4 bases from J; bases unmatched to any gene: 17. The CDR3 here is CASSSGGVPFGAYEQYF. As DNA, the CDR3 is TGTGCCAGCAGCTCCGGGGGGGTACCCTTTGGGGCTTACGAGCAGTACTTC.

Many counts were recorded for this clone. CDR3: CASNPGTGYNEQFF. The CDR3 nucleotides read TGTGCCAGCAACCCCGGGACAGGGTACAATGAGCAGTTCTTC. The chain joins TRBV7-2 to TRBJ2-1, with TRBD1 matching over 9 bases. This CDR3 has 14 amino acids. Germline-derived CDR1 and CDR2 are SGHTA and FQGNSA. The ends lost 7 bases at V and 4 bases at J; junction bases unmatched: 5.

This clone has a count of ten or more. The chain employs TRBV12-3 or TRBV12-4 and TRBJ1-2; 7 nucleotides agree with TRBD1. The CDR3 spans 16 residues. The V and J ends lost 3 bases and 4 bases, in that order; junction bases with no gene match: 11. The CDR3 loop is CASSLGGQLDPYGYTF. The CDR3 DNA follows: TGTGCCAGCAGTTTGGGGGGACAGCTTGATCCCTATGGCTACACCTTC.